This T cell receptor (beta chain) was sequenced for a study of cytomegalovirus exposure and HLA in healthy donors. The primer mix had 60 Vbeta and 13 Jbeta primers. Some clones are missing from TCRdb's copy, which holds only in-frame ones; the method was immunoSEQ multiplex PCR. The repertoire has over 45,000 clones, around 80% of them found once; the top ten carry approximately 2.3%. This CDR3 is built from 12 residues. Trimming removed 7 bases at V and 0 bases at J, with 9 bases between. CDR1 and CDR2 (germline): SQVTM, ANQGSEA. The chain couples TRBV29-1 to TRBJ1-1; D is unresolved. The sample comprised PBMCs. The clonotype was recovered from a boy aged 10-17 years in good health and CMV-seropositive. This chain's CDR3 is CSALVVNTEAFF. Written as DNA, the CDR3 is TGCAGCGCCCTAGTAGTGAACACTGAAGCTTTCTTT.